Given below is one T cell receptor (beta chain) in context. Antigen unknown. This entry comes from a study of T cell responses to AZD1222 COVID-19 vaccine. Broader study findings: Repertoire sampling was restricted to post-peak T cell response timepoints.

Sequencing was performed with immunoSEQ multiplex PCR; in TCRdb, only in-frame clones are kept and a portion is missing. The sample has 200,000 or so clones; roughly 92% are singletons. The germline V gene has CDR1 MNHNS and CDR2 SASEGT. V was pared by 2 bases and J by 0 bases, with 11 bases between. The CDR3 covers 15 residues. The source of this sequence is an adult who received the AZD1222 COVID-19 vaccine. This specimen was peripheral blood, taken 28 days after the second AZD1222 dose. The chain has TRBV6-1 and TRBJ2-7; tentative D call: TRBD1 (6 bases). This CDR3 reads CASSEYWDISYEQYF. The CDR3 DNA sequence: TGTGCCAGCAGTGAATACTGGGACATCTCCTACGAGCAGTACTTC.